This T cell receptor (beta chain) appears in the sequencing data of a study of technical replicates of blood from a handful of donors. Here immunoSEQ multiplex PCR was the method, and the copy in TCRdb shows in-frame clones only, minus some. The sample shows 98,000 or so clones, 95% of them seen only once. V shed 1 base and J 3 bases; nucleotides not matched to a gene: 7. There are 16 residues in the CDR3. CDR1 is MGHRA, CDR2 YSYEKL, per germline. The chain employs TRBV4-1 and TRBJ2-3; 7 positions agree with TRBD2. This clonotype was sampled from a human donor in good health. The sequencing sample was made of T cells isolated from PBMCs. The CDR3 DNA reads TGCGCCAGCAGCCAAGGAGCGGGGCCTGGAACAGATACGCAGTATTTT. It translates to CASSQGAGPGTDTQYF.